This entry lists 14 T cell receptor beta chains sequenced from one sample in a study of T cell repertoires in cytomegalovirus infection. TCRdb ran MiXCR on the reads and lists one entry per CDR3 protein. This table has fewer than 250,000 distinct CDR3 sequences, 9% to 15% appearing once. The specimen sequenced was PBMCs. These receptors were obtained from a human donor in good health (CMV status not recorded). Some clones in this sample may be carry-over from other donors' samples.

This clonotype was detected only a few times. The chain has TRBV9 and TRBJ2-4, with 10 bases matching TRBD1. The V segment lost 4 bases and the J segment 8 bases; nucleotides outside the gene matches: 9. CDR3 length: 15 amino acids. Germline V lookup: CDR1 SGDLS, CDR2 YYNGEE. The CDR3: CASSPFGTGEDIQYF. CDR3 nucleotide sequence: TGTGCCAGCAGCCCCTTTGGGACAGGGGAGGACATTCAGTACTTC.

This clonotype has just a few counts. V usage is TRBV10-2 and J usage is TRBJ2-1, with 9 positions matching TRBD2. The CDR3 runs 16 residues. CDR1 is WSHSY, CDR2 SAAADI, per germline. V trimming: 6 bases; J trimming: 4 bases; junction bases outside the gene matches: 10. The CDR3 here is CASRGGLAGLYNEQFF. The CDR3 nucleotides read TGCGCCAGCAGAGGGGGTCTAGCGGGACTTTACAATGAGCAGTTCTTC.

The gene calls are TRBV5-1 and TRBJ2-5; 9 nucleotides match TRBD1. Germline V gives CDR1 SGHRS, CDR2 YFSETQ. The CDR3 spans 15 residues. With 0 bases clipped from V and 5 bases from J, the junction kept 5 bases outside the gene matches. The CDR3 nucleotides read TGCGCCAGCAGCTTGGTCACAGGGGGCGAGGAGACCCAGTACTTC. This encodes CASSLVTGGEETQYF.

This clonotype was counted ten times or more. The gene calls are TRBV7-2 and TRBJ2-1, with D maybe TRBD2 (6 bases). V was trimmed by 2 bases and J by 5 bases, leaving 13 bases between them. The CDR3 length is 15 residues. Germline V gene data show CDR1 as SGHTA and CDR2 as FQGNSA. CDR3 bases: TGTGCCAGCAGCTTAAGTCCGGGAGCGCACAATGAGCAGTTCTTC. It codes for CASSLSPGAHNEQFF.

The rearrangement joins TRBV11-3 to TRBJ2-1; 13 nucleotides agree with TRBD2. The V gene's germline CDR1 is SGHNT and CDR2 YENEEA. The CDR3 has 16 residues. J was trimmed by 8 bases and V by 5 bases; bases with no gene match: 9. DNA for the CDR3: TGTGCCAGCAGCCCACGGACTAGCGGGAGAGGAGATGAGCAGTTCTTC. This translates into CASSPRTSGRGDEQFF.

This clonotype has ten or more counts. The chain carries TRBV7-2 and TRBJ2-3, with 14 positions matching TRBD2. V gave up 5 bases and J gave up 5 bases; unmatched junction bases: 6. The CDR3 runs to 16 residues. Per germline, CDR1 SGHTA and CDR2 FQGNSA. CDR3 protein: CASSLGLAGEIDTQYF. CDR3 coding DNA: TGTGCCAGCAGCCTGGGACTAGCGGGAGAGATAGATACGCAGTATTTT. Full variable domain (outside the CDR3, taken from reference TRBV7-2 and TRBJ2-3): GAGVSQSPSNKVTEKGKDVELRCDPISGHTALYWYRQSLGQGLEFLIYFQGNSAPDKSGLPSDRFSAERTGGSVSTLTIQRTQQEDSAVYLCASSLGLAGEIDTQYFGPGTRLTVL.

The table lists this clonotype with many counts. V gene TRBV28 combines with J gene TRBJ1-1, with 8 bases aligning to TRBD1. With 5 bases clipped from V and 3 bases from J, the junction kept 14 bases outside the gene matches. This CDR3 has 17 residues. Germline V CDR1 and CDR2: MDHEN, SYDVKM. CDR3 protein: CASSPQQGGRVDTEAFF. DNA for the CDR3: TGTGCCAGCAGTCCTCAACAGGGGGGGAGGGTTGACACTGAAGCTTTCTTT.

This chain links TRBV19 with TRBJ2-1; TRBD1 agrees at 7 bases. V lost 7 bases, J lost 7 bases, and 4 bases stayed unmatched. CDR1 and CDR2 from the germline V gene are LNHDA and SQIVND (reference sequence). This CDR3 has 12 residues. As DNA, the CDR3 is TGTGCCAGTACCACAGGGGTAAATGAGCAGTTCTTC. Translated, it gives CASTTGVNEQFF.

This clonotype was recorded many times. The chain combines TRBV11-3 with TRBJ2-1; D is tentatively TRBD1 or TRBD2 (5 bases each). Trimming cost V 4 bases and J 9 bases, with 10 bases left between them. This CDR3 contains 12 residues. CDR1 and CDR2 (germline): SGHNT, YENEEA. This CDR3 is CASSSRDGEQFF. CDR3 nucleotides: TGTGCCAGCAGCTCCCGGGACGGTGAGCAGTTCTTC.

In its sample, this clonotype was seen many times. The chain combines TRBV28 with TRBJ1-2; 9 bases line up with TRBD1. The germline V gene encodes CDR1 MDHEN and CDR2 SYDVKM. The ends lost 3 bases at V and 11 bases at J; junction bases unmatched: 4. The CDR3 covers 12 residues. DNA of the CDR3: TGTGCCAGCAGTTTCGGGGACAGGGTTTACACCTTC. It is translated as CASSFGDRVYTF.

V gene TRBV29-1 combines with J gene TRBJ1-4; D uncertain. Deletions cut 5 bases from V and 3 bases from J, with 10 bases between. CDR3 length equals 13 residues. From germline, CDR1 is SQVTM and CDR2 ANQGSEA. The CDR3 bases are TGCAGCGTTATCCGGGCCGCTAATGAAAAACTGTTTTTT. This codes for CSVIRAANEKLFF.

This clonotype was recorded many times. This chain joins TRBV7-2 and TRBJ2-7, with 10 bases lining up with TRBD2. J was trimmed by 6 bases and V by 8 bases; bases with no gene match: 13. This CDR3 contains 15 residues. CDR1 and CDR2 (germline): SGHTA, FQGNSA. Here the CDR3 reads CASLPGTLAGREQYF. In DNA form, the CDR3 reads TGTGCCAGCCTCCCCGGAACACTAGCGGGACGCGAGCAGTACTTC.

This clonotype appeared many times. V gene TRBV5-4 combines with J gene TRBJ2-7; D perhaps matches TRBD1 (5 bases). The CDR3 runs 14 residues. The V gene's germline CDR1 is SGHNT and CDR2 YYREEE (reference sequence). With 1 base removed from V and 2 bases from J, the gap between germline ends came to 10 bases. Here the CDR3 reads CASSLNDRAYEQYF. The CDR3 DNA reads as TGTGCCAGCAGCTTGAATGACAGAGCCTACGAGCAGTACTTC.

In its sample, this clonotype was seen many times. The CDR3 DNA reads as TGTGCCAGCAGCTTAGAGGCTAGCGGGAACTACGAGCAGTACTTC. Amino acids: CASSLEASGNYEQYF. J is TRBJ2-7 and V is TRBV7-2; TRBD2 matches at 9 bases. The junction had 4 bases not matched to a gene; V was cut back by 1 base and J by 3 bases. Germline CDR1 is SGHTA and CDR2 is FQGNSA. This CDR3 region has 15 residues.